The clone carrying this T cell receptor (beta chain) appeared many times. Germline V gene lookup returns CDR1 SGHRS and CDR2 YFSETQ. J gave up 4 bases and V 0 bases, and 7 bases lay outside the gene matches. The CDR3 runs to 16 residues. TCRdb itself ran the 5' RACE reads through MiXCR, one entry per CDR3 protein. The table records under 500,000 distinct CDR3 sequences, around an eighth of them present only once. This sample was included in a study of identical twins. These data were also filed under a second study, of yellow fever vaccine responses in identical twins.

This receptor was taken from a woman between 18 and 30 years old in good health. The chain carries TRBV5-1 and TRBJ2-1; 7 bases line up with TRBD2. Sequencing was performed on CD4+ T cells sorted from blood. The DNA for the CDR3 is TGCGCCAGCAGCTTGGGCGGGAGTGGATCTTACAATGAGCAGTTCTTC. Protein product: CASSLGGSGSYNEQFF.